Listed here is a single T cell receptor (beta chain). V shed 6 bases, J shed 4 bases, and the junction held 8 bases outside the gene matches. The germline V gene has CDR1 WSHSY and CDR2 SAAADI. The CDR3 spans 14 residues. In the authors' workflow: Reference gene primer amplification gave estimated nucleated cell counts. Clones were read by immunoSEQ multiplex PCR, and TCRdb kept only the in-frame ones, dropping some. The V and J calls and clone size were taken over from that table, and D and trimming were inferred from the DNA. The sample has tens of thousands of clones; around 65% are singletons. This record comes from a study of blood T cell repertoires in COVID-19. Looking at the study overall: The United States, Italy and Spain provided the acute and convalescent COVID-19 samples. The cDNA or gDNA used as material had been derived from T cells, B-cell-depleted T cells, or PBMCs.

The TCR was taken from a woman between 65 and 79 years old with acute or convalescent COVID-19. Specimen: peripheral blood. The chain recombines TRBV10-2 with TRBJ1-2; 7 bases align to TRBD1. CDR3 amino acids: CASRPHDRAYGYTF. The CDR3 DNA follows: TGCGCCAGCAGGCCCCACGACAGGGCCTATGGCTACACCTTC.